In this sample, the clone carrying this TCR beta chain turned up many times. The entry originates in a study of T cells in Graves' hyperthyroidism and ophthalmopathy. The CDR3 spans 14 residues. Germline V gene sequence: CDR1 SNHLY, CDR2 FYNNEI. V was trimmed by 3 bases and J by 3 bases, leaving 9 bases between them. Amplified regions were TCR beta CDR3 sequences from RNA transcripts. The HTBI primer set drove a first-round RT-PCR of the TCR CDR3. TCRdb independently ran MiXCR on the multiplex PCR reads; one entry per CDR3 protein. The sample has a few hundred thousand distinct CDR3 sequences, approximately 15% seen once; the top ten hold about 7%.

Sequenced material: blood. The clonotype originates from a woman aged 25 to 39 with Graves' hyperthyroidism. This rearrangement joins TRBV2 to TRBJ1-3; TRBD1 is a possible D gene (5 bases). The CDR3 is CASSEQGGGNTIYF. The CDR3 DNA reads as TGTGCCAGCAGTGAGCAGGGAGGTGGAAACACCATATATTTT. Filled out from reference TRBV2 and TRBJ1-3, the complete variable domain reads EPEVTQTPSHQVTQMGQEVILRCVPISNHLYFYWYRQILGQKVEFLVSFYNNEISEKSEIFDDQFSVERPDGSNFTLKIRSTKLEDSAMYFCASSEQGGGNTIYFGEGSWLTVV.